This TCR beta chain was identified in a study of T cell responses to AZD1222 COVID-19 vaccine (dated by TCRdb to about 2021). About the investigation overall: AZD1222 recipients whose second dose came at about 4 weeks and those whose second dose came at about 12 weeks were combined into one group, since spike-specific TCR depth and breadth did not differ between the two schedules. A total of about 250 trial participants underwent TCR sequencing, of whom about 200 had received two doses of AZD1222 and approximately 26 had received two doses of the MenACWY control vaccine. Enrollment into the trials was organized by age into subgroups of 18-55, 56-69 and 70-plus years, and those subgroups contained about 150, 27 and 61 TCR-sequenced participants, respectively.

The paper as a whole reports these results and caveats: Participants were mostly white British, with more females than males. The authors suggested clonal diversity may have been underestimated. Conclusions about previously exposed vaccinees were limited because only six AZD1222 recipients were SARS-CoV-2 seropositive at baseline. Epitopes outside the regions mutated in the B.1.351 and B.1.1.7 variants were reportedly recognized by nearly half of the unique spike-specific TCRs. No day 14 peak-response samples were available, so repertoires were characterized only after the peak T cell response. In the small 56-69-year group, the increase in depth fell short of significance, most likely because of low power. Spike-specific TCR breadth and depth rose significantly after two AZD1222 doses compared with day 0 and with MenACWY recipients. CD4 TCRs associated with the vaccine covered the entire spike protein, and the dominant responses were in regions 160-218 and 743-854.

The time point label here, explained by the study, means: baseline before first vaccination. Samples from vaccinated people were obtained from the UK trials COV001 and COV002, which included a single-blind randomized controlled phase 2/3 trial of AZD1222 (ChAdOx1 nCoV-19) in healthy adults. Trial participant PBMC samples were collected at day 0 and day 28 after the second dose for TCRbeta chain sequencing. As regards this clone: Its antigen remains undetermined. Base quality data are lacking; no much larger clone is found one base away.

The CDR3 regions of human TCRbeta chains were analyzed by immunosequencing. Processing in the source paper ran as follows. Repertoire TCRs were checked for matches against a reference library of SARS-CoV-2-specific TCRs that had been generated using the MIRA antigen-specificity platform. Breadth was defined as the fraction of unique TCRs that were SARS-CoV-2-associated. Depth was defined as the fraction of total T cells that were SARS-CoV-2-associated. Each spike-specific TCR was assigned to its reactive spike region and to a CD4 or CD8 class using the MIRA data. Log10-transformed breadth and depth values were compared by one-way ANOVA with Sidak's multiple comparisons tests. Drawn from immuneACCESS, this table holds only the in-frame rearrangements with V and J called that TCRdb kept. Clones are partly lost; checked studies trace under half to an unresolved V gene and leave the rest unexplained. D and trimming come from the DNA, and the V and J calls and clone size come from that table. For this sample there are about 130,000 clones; about 91% appear just once. The ten most abundant clones make up approximately 3% of the sample.

This TCR came from an adult in good health. The input for sequencing was peripheral blood, taken on day 0 of AZD1222 vaccination.

In nucleotides, the sequence is TGTGCCAGCAGTTTATCCGGGACAGTTAATTCACCCCTCCACTTT. It codes for CASSLSGTVNSPLHF. The sequence is built from TRBV27 and TRBJ1-6; 7 nucleotides in the junction match TRBD1. The CDR3 runs 15 amino acids, cysteine and phenylalanine included. The entry retains the CDR3 DNA only, 45 bases that are in frame from base 1. After removal of 0 bases from V and 6 bases from J, the junction retains 2 bases not matched to a gene. The germline V gene (reference sequence) gives CDR1 as MNHEY and CDR2 as SMNVEV.